This TCR beta chain derives from a study of CD8 T cell repertoires and HIV-1 epitope variants. Study-wide context: Twenty-five autologous and known Gag and Nef epitope variant peptides each stimulated T cells separately. 1M T cells were kept uncultured as a baseline. T cells were cultured for 10 days with cytokines added on days 3 and 7.

Regarding the study as a whole: Fewer than ten TCR beta clonotypes were antigen-specific, 5 to 7 apparently recognizing autologous or escape variants.

This clone is categorized as hyperexpanded. The antigen remains undetermined. J gave up 4 bases and V 4 bases, and 12 bases lay outside the gene matches. CDR1 and CDR2 from the germline V gene are MDHEN and SYDVKM. This CDR3 comprises 17 residues. TCRdb's copy holds only in-frame clones and misses some; the assay was immunoSEQ multiplex PCR. The table lists about 7,100 clones, 66% of them singletons. The source material was cultured CD8+ T cells derived from PBMCs. This chain links TRBV28 with TRBJ1-1, with 10 bases aligning to TRBD1. The sequence was obtained from a male donor with HIV. Here the CDR3 DNA reads TGTGCCAGCAGTTCCCCCGGGACAGGGGTGATTTCCACTGAAGCTTTCTTT. It yields the protein CASSSPGTGVISTEAFF. The variable domain in full, completed from reference TRBV28 and TRBJ1-1, reads DVKVTQSSRYLVKRTGEKVFLECVQDMDHENMFWYRQDPGLGLRLIYFSYDVKMKEKGDIPEGYSVSREKKERFSLILESASTNQTSMYLCASSSPGTGVISTEAFFGQGTRLTVV.